The TCR beta chain described here comes from a study of metastatic and nonmetastatic thyroid tumors. The wider study: It was across blood and tumor or nodule tissue from malignant and benign thyroid patients that repertoires were compared. Study outcomes and limitations: When malignant thyroid tumors were compared with benign nodules, TCR beta diversity was reportedly significantly higher in the malignant tumors. This held in both blood and tumor samples.

The CDR3 length is 11 residues. From germline, CDR1 is MDHEN and CDR2 SYDVKM. Trimming left V 5 bases short and J 1 base short, with 2 bases between. This clone was observed many times. What it recognizes is unknown. Among the patients, none had received any treatment before thyroid surgery. In the original workflow: Built for papillary thyroid cancer, a distant-metastasis classifier drew on CDR3 differences across clinicopathological groups. TCRdb re-clonotyped the PCR reads via MiXCR. V and J calls and clone size were set by TCRdb, not the authors. The data show about 28,000 clones, with around 16% seen just once and about 4.2% held by the top ten.

This receptor was identified in a female donor with papillary thyroid cancer or a benign thyroid nodule (not recorded which). Some clones in this sample may be carry-over from other donors' samples. V is TRBV28 and J is TRBJ2-5; D not certain. Sequenced input: blood. CDR3 DNA: TGTGCCAGCAGTACCCAAGAGACCCAGTACTTC. It yields the protein CASSTQETQYF.